This T cell receptor beta chain originates from a study of cytomegalovirus exposure and HLA in healthy donors. Remarks on this clone: This sample includes further DNA sequences coding for the same CDR3.

Per germline, CDR1 SGHRS and CDR2 YFSETQ. CDR3 length: 14 amino acids. V was trimmed by 1 base and J by 0 bases, leaving 6 bases between them. It was healthy bone marrow donors who served as donors. The PCR made use of 60 Vbeta and 13 Jbeta primers. Only in-frame clones appear in the TCRdb table, and some are missing; sequencing was by immunoSEQ multiplex PCR. The table has around 180,000 clones, about four fifths seen once. The sequence came from a man under 40 in good health and CMV-seropositive. The source material was PBMCs. V is TRBV5-1 and J is TRBJ2-3; D possibly corresponds to TRBD2 (5 bases). CDR3 in amino acids: CASSLRGSTDTQYF. The CDR3 DNA reads TGCGCCAGCAGCTTGCGCGGGAGCACAGATACGCAGTATTTT.